The subject of this entry is one TCR beta chain. The data stem from a study of blood T cell repertoires in COVID-19. The overall study: Samples taken during acute and convalescent COVID-19 were collected in the United States, Italy and Spain.

Per the study methods: Nucleated cell counts were estimated from reference gene primer amplification. Sequenced by immunoSEQ multiplex PCR; TCRdb stores in-frame clones only, minus some. V and J calls and clone size are given by that table; D and trimming were obtained from the DNA. The sample contains over 350,000 clones, approximately 88% of which appear only once. The CDR3 spans 16 residues. V trimming: 2 bases; J trimming: 5 bases; junction bases outside the gene matches: 8. Germline lookup yields CDR1 MNHEY and CDR2 SVGAGI. The source is a woman aged 25 to 39 with acute COVID-19. Sequencing used PBMCs or T cells enriched from blood (not recorded which). The gene calls are TRBV6-5 and TRBJ2-7; 11 bases match TRBD1. The CDR3 loop is CASSYERTGGLDEQYF. Here the CDR3 DNA reads TGTGCCAGCAGTTACGAGAGGACAGGGGGCTTGGACGAGCAGTACTTC.